One and the same sample provided the 3 T cell receptor beta chains below, sequenced in a study of blood T cell repertoires in COVID-19. Profiled with immunoSEQ multiplex PCR; TCRdb holds only in-frame clones, not every one. This table holds over 200,000 clones, 85% to 90% found once. Sequences were obtained from peripheral blood. These receptors originate from a man younger than 40 with COVID-19, enrolled during active disease.

This chain connects TRBV11-2 to TRBJ2-3, with TRBD2 matching over 11 bases. V trimming: 4 bases; J trimming: 2 bases; junction bases outside the gene matches: 5. Germline V gene sequence: CDR1 SGHAT, CDR2 FQNNGV. The CDR3 is made up of 16 amino acids. The CDR3 DNA sequence: TGTGCCAGCAGCTATCTAGCGGGGGGTCCCACAGATACGCAGTATTTT. Translating gives CASSYLAGGPTDTQYF. Variable domain in full (rest from reference TRBV11-2 and TRBJ2-3): EAGVAQSPRYKIIEKRQSVAFWCNPISGHATLYWYQQILGQGPKLLIQFQNNGVVDDSQLPKDRFSAERLKGVDSTLKIQPAKLEDSAVYLCASSYLAGGPTDTQYFGPGTRLTVL.

The chain links TRBV7-2 to TRBJ2-6; TRBD2 agrees at 11 bases. V lost 3 bases and J lost 2; bases outside the gene matches: 3. CDR1 SGHTA and CDR2 FQGNSA come from the germline V gene. CDR3 size: 17 residues. CDR3 bases: TGTGCCAGCAGCTTGACTAGCGGGATGACTGGGGCCAACGTCCTGACTTTC. It yields the protein CASSLTSGMTGANVLTF. Supplemented by reference TRBV7-2 and TRBJ2-6, the full variable domain reads GAGVSQSPSNKVTEKGKDVELRCDPISGHTALYWYRQSLGQGLEFLIYFQGNSAPDKSGLPSDRFSAERTGGSVSTLTIQRTQQEDSAVYLCASSLTSGMTGANVLTFGAGSRLTVL.

The gene calls are TRBV7-2 and TRBJ1-6; 9 bases match TRBD1. This CDR3 has 15 amino acids. Germline V lookup: CDR1 SGHTA, CDR2 FQGNSA. Unmatched junction bases numbered 9, after V lost 5 bases and J lost 10 bases. The chain's CDR3 is CASSVRDRVGSPLHF. The CDR3 nucleotides read TGTGCCAGCAGCGTACGGGACAGGGTAGGATCACCCCTCCACTTT.